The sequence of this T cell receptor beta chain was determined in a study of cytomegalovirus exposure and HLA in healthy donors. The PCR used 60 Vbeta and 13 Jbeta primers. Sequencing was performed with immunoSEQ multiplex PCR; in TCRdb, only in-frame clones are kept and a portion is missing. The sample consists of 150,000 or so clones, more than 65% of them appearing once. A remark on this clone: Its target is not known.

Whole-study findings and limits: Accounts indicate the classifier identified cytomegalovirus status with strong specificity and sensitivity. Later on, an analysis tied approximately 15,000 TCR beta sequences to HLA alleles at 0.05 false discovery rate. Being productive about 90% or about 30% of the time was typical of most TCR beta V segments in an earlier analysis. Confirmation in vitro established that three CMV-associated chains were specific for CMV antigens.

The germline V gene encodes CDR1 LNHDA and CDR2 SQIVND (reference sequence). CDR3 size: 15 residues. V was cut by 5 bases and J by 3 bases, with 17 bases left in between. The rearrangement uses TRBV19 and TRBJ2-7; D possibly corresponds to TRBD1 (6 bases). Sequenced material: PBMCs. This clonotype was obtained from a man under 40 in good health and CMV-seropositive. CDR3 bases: TGTGCCAGTAGTGTTCCAGGACAGAGATTCTACGAGCAGTACTTC. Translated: CASSVPGQRFYEQYF.